A single sample is the source of the 4 T cell receptor beta chains below, sequenced in a study of blood T cell repertoires in COVID-19. Profiling relied on immunoSEQ multiplex PCR, and the TCRdb table lists in-frame clones only, not all of them. The sample yields 50,000 or so clones, more than 80% seen once. Input material: peripheral blood. The receptors come from a man aged 40-49 years with acute or convalescent COVID-19.

The chain has TRBV30 and TRBJ1-1; tentatively, D is TRBD1 (5 bases). Germline V gene lookup returns CDR1 GTSNPN and CDR2 SVGIG (reference sequence). The V end was cut by 1 base, the J end by 0 bases, with 9 bases between. This CDR3 comprises 14 residues. CDR3 sequence (DNA): TGTGCCTGGAGTGGGGACTTGTTGAACACTGAAGCTTTCTTT. Protein product: CAWSGDLLNTEAFF.

The V call is TRBV29-1, the J call TRBJ1-2; D unclear. This CDR3 has 12 amino acids. Germline V lookup: CDR1 SQVTM, CDR2 ANQGSEA. Trimming stripped 7 bases from V and 7 bases from J, with 16 bases between. The CDR3 protein is CSARTARAGYTF. For the CDR3, the DNA is TGCAGCGCCAGGACTGCCCGGGCTGGCTACACCTTC.

V gene TRBV19 combines with J gene TRBJ2-2; the match to TRBD2 covers 13 bases. Germline assignment: CDR1 LNHDA and CDR2 SQIVND (reference sequence). The CDR3 spans 21 residues. The V segment lost 7 bases and the J segment 6 bases; nucleotides outside the gene matches: 23. The CDR3 reads CASKGRSRGGLAGVEAGELFF. The CDR3 bases are TGTGCCAGTAAAGGGAGATCGCGGGGAGGACTAGCGGGAGTCGAGGCCGGGGAGCTGTTTTTT.

The count of this clone is one. V and J are TRBV2 and TRBJ1-1; 8 nucleotides match TRBD1. This CDR3 has 13 residues. The germline gives CDR1 SNHLY, CDR2 FYNNEI. Trimming at V came to 6 bases and at J to 6 bases, leaving 6 bases not matched to a gene. For the CDR3, the DNA is TGTGCCAGCAGGGTACAGGGGGGTCCTGAAGCTTTCTTT. Translation gives CASRVQGGPEAFF.